This is a list of T cell receptor beta chains from one sample in a study of blood T cells in healthy people across ages. TCRdb reanalysed the 5' RACE reads using MiXCR and keeps one entry per CDR3 protein. The sample yields about 650,000 distinct CDR3 sequences, approximately 31% seen once. Sequences were obtained from blood. Source of these receptors: an elderly woman in good health. CDR3s include the opening cysteine and the closing phenylalanine or tryptophan. The order of the fields is D gene, J gene, clone size, V gene, CDR3 protein, CDR3 DNA. D genes are given only for firm matches. Not all rows give a size; the values are once, few, many and, for expanded clones, a class.

. | TRBJ2-1 | . | TRBV7-2 | CASSPPPGGNEQFF | TGTGCCAGCAGCCCCCCGCCCGGGGGTAATGAGCAGTTCTTC
TRBD1 | TRBJ2-7 | many | TRBV28 | CASRLGAPTGRSYEQYF | TGTGCCAGCAGGCTCGGGGCGCCGACAGGGCGGTCCTACGAGCAGTACTTC
TRBD2 | TRBJ2-3 | many | TRBV6-2/TRBV6-3 | CASRTSGGITDTQYF | TGTGCCAGCAGGACTAGCGGGGGTATTACAGATACGCAGTATTTT
. | TRBJ1-2 | many | TRBV20-1 | CSAGENYGYTF | TGCAGTGCCGGAGAAAACTATGGCTACACCTTC
TRBD2 | TRBJ2-7 | . | TRBV12-3/TRBV12-4 | CASSPAGAGVLGEQYF | TGTGCCAGCAGTCCGGCGGGAGCGGGAGTACTTGGCGAGCAGTACTTC
TRBD2 | TRBJ2-7 | many | TRBV15 | CATSRSGGQYF | TGTGCCACCAGCAGGTCGGGGGGGCAGTACTTC
TRBD1 | TRBJ2-5 | many | TRBV7-3 | CTSSLRGTARWGETQYF | TGTACCAGCAGCTTAAGGGGGACAGCCCGTTGGGGGGAGACCCAGTACTTC
. | TRBJ1-5 | many | TRBV20-1 | CSATDGHGQPQHF | TGCAGTGCTACCGATGGACATGGTCAGCCCCAGCATTTT
. | TRBJ1-6 | . | TRBV20-1 | CSARDRRQDNLPLHF | TGCAGTGCTAGAGATCGGCGACAGGATAATTTACCCCTCCACTTT
. | TRBJ2-3 | . | TRBV12-3/TRBV12-4 | CASSGRMRADEQYF | TGTGCCAGCAGTGGGAGAATGAGAGCAGACGAGCAGTACTTT
. | TRBJ1-4 | . | TRBV29-1 | CSARGLNEKRFF | TGCAGCGCCCGGGGTCTTAATGAAAAACGGTTTTTT
TRBD2 | TRBJ2-7 | many | TRBV7-2 | CASSPQSGGAPPYEQYF | TGTGCCAGCAGCCCCCAAAGCGGGGGGGCCCCCCCCTACGAGCAGTACTTC
. | TRBJ2-1 | many | TRBV6-5 | CASSYPEPGVEQFF | TGTGCCAGCAGTTACCCCGAGCCCGGGGTTGAGCAGTTCTTC
TRBD2 | TRBJ2-1 | . | TRBV27 | CTSNFRASGSYNEQFF | TGTACCAGTAATTTCCGGGCTAGCGGGAGCTACAATGAGCAGTTCTTC
. | TRBJ2-1 | few | TRBV3-1 | CASSQDKLVEPQFF | TGTGCCAGCAGCCAAGATAAGCTGGTCGAGCCCCAGTTCTTC
TRBD1 | TRBJ2-7 | many | TRBV5-1 | CASSRDRGDYEQYF | TGTGCCAGCAGTCGGGACAGGGGTGACTACGAGCAGTACTTC
. | TRBJ2-3 | many | TRBV11-3 | CASSQDGFVDTQYF | TGTGCCAGCAGCCAAGACGGGTTTGTGGATACGCAGTATTTT
TRBD1 | TRBJ2-3 | many | TRBV7-9 | CASRVRGNSDPQYF | TGTGCCAGCAGGGTCAGGGGGAATTCAGATCCGCAGTATTTT
TRBD1 | TRBJ2-7 | many | TRBV6-6 | CASSYRDRKEEQYF | TGTGCCAGCAGTTACCGGGACAGGAAAGAGGAGCAGTACTTC
TRBD1 | TRBJ2-6 | many | TRBV9 | CASSEPGQGVSGANVLTF | TGTGCCAGCAGCGAGCCGGGACAGGGGGTGTCTGGGGCCAACGTCCTGACTTTC
TRBD1 | TRBJ1-5 | many | TRBV2 | CASSGTGGNQPQHF | TGTGCCAGCAGTGGAACAGGGGGCAATCAGCCCCAGCATTTT
TRBD1 | TRBJ1-6 | few | TRBV27 | CASNSGQYNSPLHF | TGTGCCAGCAATTCGGGACAGTATAATTCACCCCTCCACTTT
. | TRBJ1-1 | . | TRBV4-1 | CASSQLELDRMNTEAFF | TGCGCCAGCAGCCAATTGGAACTCGACAGGATGAACACTGAAGCTTTCTTT
. | TRBJ1-4 | many | TRBV4-3 | CASSRVATNEKLFF | TGCGCCAGCAGCCGGGTTGCAACTAATGAAAAACTGTTTTTT
. | TRBJ1-4 | . | TRBV7-2 | CAGSLDGGRDEKLFF | TGTGCCGGCAGCTTAGACGGGGGGCGGGATGAAAAACTGTTTTTT
. | TRBJ1-1 | many | TRBV18 | CASSSGTNTEAFF | TGTGCCAGCTCATCGGGGACGAACACTGAAGCTTTCTTT
. | TRBJ2-3 | many | TRBV7-6 | CASSFGVWAGRGDTQYF | TGTGCCAGCAGCTTCGGGGTCTGGGCAGGGAGAGGAGATACGCAGTATTTT
TRBD1 | TRBJ2-7 | . | TRBV6-6 | CASSSPGQGAYERYF | TGTGCCAGCAGCTCTCCGGGACAGGGCGCCTACGAGCGGTACTTC
TRBD2 | TRBJ2-3 | many | TRBV5-1 | CASSPFTSGGPTDTQYF | TGCGCCAGCAGCCCTTTTACTAGCGGGGGACCCACAGATACGCAGTATTTT
. | TRBJ1-2 | many | TRBV7-9 | CASSTQTYGYTF | TGTGCCAGCAGCACCCAAACCTATGGCTACACCTTC
TRBD1 | TRBJ1-1 | few | TRBV7-9 | CASSRLGQELFGTEAFF | TGTGCCAGCAGCCGACTGGGACAGGAGCTTTTCGGGACTGAAGCTTTCTTT
TRBD2 | TRBJ2-3 | many | TRBV3-1 | CASSQEGTSGSFGSSTDTQYF | TGTGCCAGCAGCCAAGAAGGGACTAGCGGGAGTTTTGGGTCTAGCACAGATACGCAGTATTTT
TRBD2 | TRBJ2-5 | many | TRBV20-1 | CSAPTSGGGSQYF | TGCAGTGCTCCGACTAGCGGGGGCGGGTCCCAGTACTTC
TRBD1 | TRBJ2-5 | . | TRBV7-2 | CATLRGPRETQYF | TGTGCCACCCTGAGGGGGCCGAGAGAGACCCAGTACTTC
TRBD1 | TRBJ2-4 | . | TRBV25-1 | CASRQTGADSPLYF | TGTGCCAGCAGGCAAACAGGGGCCGATTCACCCCTCTACTTC
. | TRBJ2-3 | many | TRBV28 | CASRAADTQYF | TGTGCCAGCAGGGCGGCAGATACGCAGTATTTT
TRBD2 | TRBJ2-1 | many | TRBV9 | CASSVHPTSGGNEQFF | TGTGCCAGCAGCGTCCATCCGACTAGCGGGGGGAATGAGCAGTTCTTC
TRBD1 | TRBJ1-2 | few | TRBV7-2 | CASRRQGADYGYTF | TGTGCCAGCAGGCGACAGGGGGCTGACTATGGCTACACCTTC
TRBD1 | TRBJ2-1 | few | TRBV19 | CASSVDRGSNEQFF | TGTGCCAGTAGTGTGGACAGGGGATCCAATGAGCAGTTCTTC
TRBD2 | TRBJ2-1 | . | TRBV29-1 | CSVARLAGEREQFF | TGCAGCGTCGCTCGACTTGCGGGAGAGAGGGAGCAGTTCTTC
TRBD1 | TRBJ1-2 | . | TRBV20-1 | CSARDSDRVSYGYTF | TGCAGTGCTAGAGATTCGGACAGGGTTAGCTATGGCTACACCTTC
. | TRBJ1-2 | . | TRBV6-5 | CASGRELANYGYTF | TGTGCCAGCGGAAGGGAGTTAGCTAACTATGGCTACACCTTC
TRBD1 | TRBJ2-1 | many | TRBV20-1 | CSARDISPGGPVYNEQFF | TGCAGTGCTAGAGATATCTCCCCAGGGGGCCCTGTCTACAATGAGCAGTTCTTC
TRBD1 | TRBJ1-1 | few | TRBV29-1 | CSGVTGRNTEAFF | TGCAGCGGGGTGACAGGGCGAAACACTGAAGCTTTCTTT
. | TRBJ2-1 | . | TRBV5-1 | CASSLKIPYNEQFF | TGCGCCAGCAGCTTGAAAATCCCCTACAATGAGCAGTTCTTC
. | TRBJ2-3 | . | TRBV12-3/TRBV12-4 | CASSSSRESADTQYF | TGTGCCAGCAGTTCCTCCCGGGAGAGCGCAGATACGCAATATTTT
TRBD1 | TRBJ2-3 | many | TRBV7-2 | CASSLQGARDTQYF | TGTGCCAGCAGCTTACAGGGGGCGAGGGATACGCAGTATTTT
TRBD2 | TRBJ2-5 | many | TRBV4-3 | CASSQGVAGGQETQYF | TGCGCCAGCAGCCAAGGCGTAGCGGGGGGGCAAGAGACCCAGTACTTC
. | TRBJ1-2 | . | TRBV30 | CTWSGGRIHGYTF | TGTACCTGGAGCGGCGGGAGAATCCATGGCTACACCTTC
. | TRBJ1-1 | . | TRBV6-6 | CASSYRGGNTEAFF | TGTGCCAGCAGTTACAGGGGGGGGAACACTGAAGCTTTCTTT
. | TRBJ2-7 | . | TRBV7-2 | CASSRLSYEQYF | TGTGCCAGCAGCCGCCTTTCCTACGAGCAGTACTTC
TRBD1 | TRBJ2-3 | . | TRBV7-2 | CASSPGQGAGTQYF | TGTGCCAGCAGCCCGGGACAGGGGGCTGGTACGCAGTATTTT
. | TRBJ2-3 | many | TRBV12-3/TRBV12-4 | CASSLGPEADTQYF | TGTGCCAGCAGTTTAGGCCCGGAGGCGGATACGCAGTATTTT
. | TRBJ2-3 | many | TRBV7-6 | CASSPIVGDTQYF | TGTGCCAGCAGTCCCATTGTCGGGGATACGCAGTATTTT
. | TRBJ2-1 | many | TRBV7-2 | CASSVDHAYNEQFF | TGTGCCAGCAGCGTGGACCACGCCTACAATGAGCAGTTCTTC